The clone carrying this T cell receptor beta chain was recorded a few times. The antigen is not known. The source of the sample is a study of T-cell memory formation after mild COVID-19. The CDR3 runs 18 residues. The ends lost 3 bases at V and 0 bases at J; junction bases unmatched: 9. Looked up from germline, CDR1 is SGHVS and CDR2 is FNYEAQ. TCRdb reanalysed the 5' RACE reads using MiXCR and keeps one entry per CDR3 protein. The data contain about 130,000 distinct CDR3 sequences, about 15% of them seen just once; the ten biggest clones take up around 4.8%. Overall study results and limits: Unconfirmed was the SARS-CoV-2 specificity of second-wave clones that peaked on day 37. Contracting CD4+ clones sat mainly in CM and EM; CD8+ in EMRA.

The sample consisted of PBMCs or a T cell subset sorted from them (not recorded which). This clonotype was sampled from a man younger than 35 who had mild COVID-19 (a few samples of this study predate the infection). Cell type and time point are not known. The V call is TRBV7-6, the J call TRBJ2-1; the match to TRBD2 covers 9 bases. The CDR3 is CASSFVAGGPSSYNEQFF. The CDR3 DNA sequence: TGTGCCAGCAGCTTCGTTGCGGGGGGGCCGAGCTCCTACAATGAGCAGTTCTTC.